The rows below give T cell receptor beta chains drawn from one sample of a study of cytomegalovirus exposure and HLA in healthy donors. Repertoires were generated with immunoSEQ multiplex PCR, while TCRdb's copy carries only in-frame clones and drops some. The sample consists of 150,000 to 200,000 clones, about three quarters of them appearing once. What was sequenced was PBMCs. These receptors all come from a young woman in good health and CMV-seronegative. The CDR3 runs from the conserved cysteine through the conserved F or W. A D gene is named only where the DNA matches it firmly.

>.|TRBJ1-4|TRBV5-1
CASSAPGGTNEKLFF
TGCGCCAGCAGCGCCCCAGGCGGGACTAATGAAAAACTGTTTTTT
>TRBD1|TRBJ1-1|TRBV10-3
CAIRTGGEVNTEAFF
TGTGCCATCAGAACAGGGGGCGAAGTGAACACTGAAGCTTTCTTT
>.|TRBJ1-4|TRBV27
CASSSLGPTNEKLFF
TGTGCCAGCAGTTCCCTTGGGCCAACTAATGAAAAACTGTTTTTT
>TRBD1|TRBJ1-2|TRBV2
CASTTTGGPYGYTF
TGTGCCAGCACCACGACAGGGGGACCCTATGGCTACACCTTC
>.|TRBJ2-5|TRBV6-4
CASSVEIQETQYF
TGTGCCAGCAGTGTGGAGATCCAAGAGACCCAGTACTTC
>.|TRBJ1-1|TRBV15
CATSGDGRNTEAFF
TGTGCCACCAGCGGAGACGGGAGGAACACTGAAGCTTTCTTT
>.|TRBJ2-1|TRBV18
CASSPNNEQFF
TGTGCCAGCTCTCCCAACAATGAGCAGTTCTTC
>.|TRBJ2-4|TRBV7-9
CASSRSGQSKNIQYF
TGTGCCAGCAGCCGTTCAGGACAATCCAAAAACATTCAGTACTTC
>TRBD1|TRBJ2-7|TRBV2
CASNRDRVDEQYF
TGTGCCAGCAACCGGGACAGGGTCGACGAGCAGTACTTC
>.|TRBJ1-2|TRBV4-2
CASSQVTGDEGYTF
TGTGCCAGCAGCCAAGTGACCGGGGATGAGGGCTACACCTTC
>.|TRBJ1-2|TRBV5-1
CASSLGGGAAGYTF
TGCGCCAGCAGCTTAGGAGGGGGGGCGGCTGGCTACACCTTC
>.|TRBJ2-1|TRBV9
CASSTRTGSYNEQFF
TGTGCCAGCAGCACCCGGACTGGCTCCTACAATGAGCAGTTCTTC
>.|TRBJ1-1|TRBV5-8
CASSLRLQGLTFF
TGTGCCAGCAGCTTGAGGTTGCAGGGCTTAACTTTCTTT
>.|TRBJ1-5|TRBV19
CASSDTGSNQPQHF
TGTGCCAGTAGTGATACAGGGAGTAATCAGCCCCAGCATTTT
>.|TRBJ1-4|TRBV27
CASSLEGDGLKRLFF
TGTGCCAGCAGTTTAGAGGGGGACGGACTGAAAAGGCTGTTTTTT
>.|TRBJ1-2|TRBV14
CASSQEQPQYGYTF
TGTGCCAGCAGCCAAGAACAACCGCAGTATGGCTACACCTTC